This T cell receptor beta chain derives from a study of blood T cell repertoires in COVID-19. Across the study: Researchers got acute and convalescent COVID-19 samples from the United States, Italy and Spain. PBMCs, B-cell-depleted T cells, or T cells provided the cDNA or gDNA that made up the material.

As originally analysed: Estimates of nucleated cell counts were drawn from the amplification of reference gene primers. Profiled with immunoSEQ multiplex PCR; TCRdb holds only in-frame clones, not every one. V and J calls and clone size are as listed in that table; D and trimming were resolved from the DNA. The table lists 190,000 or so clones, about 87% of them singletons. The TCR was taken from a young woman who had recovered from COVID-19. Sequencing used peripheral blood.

The CDR3 region is CASSQAWTGQETQYF. The CDR3 DNA reads as TGCGCCAGCAGCCAAGCCTGGACAGGGCAAGAGACCCAGTACTTC. The chain combines TRBV4-1 with TRBJ2-5, with 8 bases fitting TRBD1. Germline V gene data show CDR1 as MGHRA and CDR2 as YSYEKL. V gave up 1 base and J gave up 2 bases; unmatched junction bases: 3. The CDR3 consists of 15 residues.